The 11 T cell receptor beta chains listed next were all sequenced from one sample in a study of blood T cell repertoires in COVID-19. Produced via immunoSEQ multiplex PCR; TCRdb's table is partial and in-frame only. In the table there are roughly 360,000 clones, around nine tenths of which are singletons. Sequences were obtained from PBMCs or T cells enriched from blood (not recorded which). These receptors all come from a woman aged 30 to 39 with acute COVID-19.

V and J are TRBV4-3 and TRBJ2-5, with D possibly matching TRBD1 (6 bases). Germline V gene sequence: CDR1 LGHNA, CDR2 YSLEER. The CDR3 consists of 15 residues. The germline V and J ends were trimmed by 0 bases and 5 bases, with 13 bases remaining between them. The CDR3, as DNA: TGCGCCAGCAGCCAAGAACGGACAGAGCGGGAGACCCAGTACTTC. It translates to CASSQERTERETQYF.

The V call is TRBV6-5, the J call TRBJ1-2, with 12 bases lining up with TRBD1. The CDR3 is 14 amino acids. V trimming: 6 bases; J trimming: 3 bases; junction bases outside the gene matches: 2. Germline assignment: CDR1 MNHEY and CDR2 SVGAGI. The CDR3 is CASRGQGAHYGYTF. DNA for the CDR3: TGTGCCAGCAGGGGACAGGGGGCTCACTATGGCTACACCTTC.

This rearrangement joins TRBV25-1 to TRBJ1-1, with D unclear. CDR1 and CDR2 (germline): MGHDK, SYGVNS. Trimming removed 3 bases from V and 1 base from J, with 9 bases in between. CDR3 length: 14 residues. Written as DNA, the CDR3 is TGTGCCAGCAGTGACCGCACAGAGAACACTGAAGCTTTCTTT. Protein sequence: CASSDRTENTEAFF.

This clone has just one count. The genes are TRBV9 and TRBJ2-7; 7 bases are a match to TRBD1. The length of the CDR3 is 13 residues. Germline V CDR1 and CDR2: SGDLS, YYNGEE. Trimming took 0 bases from V and 5 from J; bases not matched to a gene: 2. The CDR3 sequence is CASSVEGAHEQYF. DNA of the CDR3: TGTGCCAGCAGCGTAGAGGGGGCTCACGAGCAGTACTTC.

The chain combines TRBV24-1 with TRBJ1-2, with D perhaps matching TRBD1 (6 bases). The CDR3 has 16 residues. The V end lost 4 bases, the J end lost 5 bases, and 19 bases lay between the germline ends. Germline V gives CDR1 KGHDR, CDR2 SFDVKD. The chain's CDR3 is CATSEGAGRGQYGYTF. The DNA for the CDR3 is TGTGCCACCAGTGAAGGAGCGGGGAGGGGACAATATGGCTACACCTTC.

The J gene is TRBJ2-3, the V gene TRBV4-2; tentative D call: TRBD2 (5 bases). V dropped 4 bases and J dropped 4 bases, with 18 bases sitting between them. The CDR3 is 16 amino acids. CDR1 and CDR2 (germline): LGHNA, YNFKEQ. DNA of the CDR3: TGTGCCAGCAGCCTCGCGCTAGCTCCGACCGCAGATACGCAGTATTTT. It encodes CASSLALAPTADTQYF.

V and J are TRBV19 and TRBJ1-5, with D possibly TRBD1 on 5 matching bases. Looked up from germline, CDR1 is LNHDA and CDR2 is SQIVND (reference sequence). Trimming shortened V by 1 base and J by 1 base, and 11 bases separated the two germline ends. The CDR3 is 16 amino acids. The DNA for the CDR3 is TGTGCCAGTAGTATAGTTGTCCGGACAAGCAATCAGCCCCAGCATTTT. Amino acid sequence: CASSIVVRTSNQPQHF.

The rearrangement uses TRBV3-1 (or the pseudogene TRBV3-2) and TRBJ1-1; D unclear. From germline, CDR1 is LGHDT and CDR2 YNNKEL (reference sequence). V lost 3 bases and J 7 bases, leaving 9 bases between the germline ends. The CDR3 totals 12 residues. The CDR3 nucleotides are TGTGCCAGCAGCCATCGGAGGAGTGAAGCTTTCTTT. The encoded protein is CASSHRRSEAFF.

This chain links TRBV5-1 with TRBJ2-3; a weak D match, TRBD1 (6 bases). V was clipped by 0 bases and J by 9 bases, with 17 bases between them. The CDR3 loop spans 15 amino acids. Germline CDR1 reads SGHRS; CDR2 reads YFSETQ. CDR3 sequence: CASSLDRASSGTQYF. In DNA form, the CDR3 reads TGCGCCAGCAGCTTGGACAGGGCCTCGAGTGGGACGCAGTATTTT.

This clone was detected once. V usage is TRBV5-1 and J usage is TRBJ1-2; D is possibly TRBD1 (6 bases). This CDR3 region has 14 residues. In germline, CDR1 is SGHRS, CDR2 YFSETQ. The ends were cut back, 4 bases at V and 4 bases at J, with 14 bases in the middle. CDR3 sequence: CASSAEGGPYGYTF. The CDR3 DNA follows: TGCGCCAGCAGCGCGGAGGGGGGGCCCTATGGCTACACCTTC. The full variable domain, completed using reference TRBV5-1 and TRBJ1-2, is KAGVTQTPRYLIKTRGQQVTLSCSPISGHRSVSWYQQTPGQGLQFLFEYFSETQRNKGNFPGRFSGRQFSNSRSEMNVSTLELGDSALYLCASSAEGGPYGYTFGSGTRLTVV.

This rearrangement joins TRBV6-5 to TRBJ1-5; tentative D call: TRBD1 (5 bases). The CDR3 totals 15 residues. Trimming took off 10 bases at V and 4 bases at J, with 20 bases between the two ends. The germline CDR1 and CDR2 sequences are MNHEY and SVGAGI. As DNA, the CDR3 is TGTGCCACCGGAGTTGGAGGGGCATGGAATCAGCCCCAGCATTTT. It encodes CATGVGGAWNQPQHF.